Sequencing of this TCR beta chain was carried out in a study of identical twins. A word on this clonotype: At one end the junction does not follow the germline gene, possibly because of a read error.

Via MiXCR, TCRdb re-called the 5' RACE reads, giving one row per CDR3 protein. Here the sample spans about 810,000 distinct CDR3 sequences, about 12% being singletons. CDR3 size: 13 residues. Germline values: CDR1 SGHDT, CDR2 YYEEEE. The same specimen was also included in a second study, on yellow fever vaccine responses in identical twins.

Sequencing was performed on PBMCs. V usage is TRBV5-6 and J usage is TRBJ2-5; tentatively, D is TRBD1 or TRBD2 (5 bases each). The TCR comes from a woman aged 18-29 years in good health. As DNA, the CDR3 is TGTGCCATCAGCTTTGGGGGACAAGAGACCCAGTACTTC. It specifies CAISFGGQETQYF.